This T cell receptor (beta chain) was retrieved from a study of cytomegalovirus exposure and HLA in healthy donors (dated by TCRdb to the late 2010s). As for the study more broadly: In an earlier analysis of 587 of the donors, 250 to 350 Gb of sequence data and roughly 100 million unique TCR beta sequences from about 190 million T cells were reported. In an earlier analysis of a few hundred of the donors, high-throughput TCR beta sequencing was used to judge whether each TCR beta V gene segment behaved as functional or pseudogenic. Roughly five DR-DQ haplotypes were handled as single units for association and clustering because linkage in the cohort was strong. A separate validation cohort of approximately 130 different subjects was used in addition to the approximately 700-subject first cohort. An early release that covered roughly 600 HLA-typed donors contained approximately 300 gigabases of sequencing data and 85 million to 100 million unique TCR sequences. Every discovery cohort repertoire had been produced on one sequencing platform. The number of donors typed differed by locus, with about 629-630 for A, B, C, DRB1 and DQB1, roughly 520 for DQA1, approximately 570 for DPA1, and around 460 for DPB1. In a later genetic analysis, genome-wide SNP genotypes for 398 of the 666 donors were used, and that subset was treated as a discovery cohort. Using immunosequencing, the study profiled T cell repertoires from roughly 650 subjects and related those repertoires to cytomegalovirus serostatus. Donor age, sex, ethnicity and CMV serostatus were compiled alongside the repertoire data. Of the roughly 400 genotyped donors, 75% to 85% were placed in the genetic ancestry cluster associated with self-reported Caucasian donors. A later analysis re-analyzed previously published TCR beta repertoires from 660 or so donors and added high-resolution HLA genotyping to study TCR occurrence patterns. On average, about 200,000 unique TCR beta nucleotide sequences were sequenced per donor among several hundred genotyped donors of the cohort, with 15% to 20% of those sequences being non-productive. The study aimed to test whether signatures of past pathogen exposure could be identified by cataloging public T cell receptors. Rather than using new phenotypic data, the later analysis identified candidate immune exposures from TCR beta sequences and from how often those sequences occurred across donors. Both class I and class II loci were covered by HLA typing, at four-digit resolution. To predict cytomegalovirus infection status, the study combined high-throughput TCR immunosequencing, statistical association of individual TCRs with disease status, and machine learning. The paper's findings and limits, for the study overall: CMV serostatus was the only immune exposure information available for the cohort. A later analysis found that most CMV-associated TCR beta chains appeared HLA-restricted, with HLA associations seemingly driven largely by CMV exposure. A further reported finding was that TCR beta sequences accurately predicted the HLA-A and HLA-B alleles for most subjects in the first cohort. This cohort had only TCR beta chains sequenced, and the lack of alpha or paired-chain data limited which features could be detected. A group of highly shared sequence variants was considered likely to be a technical artifact of the sequencing pipeline. Presence/absence analyses assumed roughly uniform sequencing depth across donors, an assumption that may not hold. A later analysis associated some 17,000 TCR beta sequences with specific HLA alleles at a false discovery rate of 0.05. Cytomegalovirus status was reported to be diagnosed by the classifier with high specificity and sensitivity in both the original and validation cohorts. In an earlier analysis of fewer than 700 of the donors, most TCR beta V segments appeared in productive rearrangements about 90% or about 30% of the time, broadly matching IMGT annotations. The 87-base-pair reads could not distinguish some IMGT-functional V segments, including TRBV6-2 and TRBV6-3, so those segments were excluded. According to a later genetic analysis, donors in an Asian-associated ancestry cluster had fewer N-insertions in productive TCRs than the roughly 670-donor mean. Across donors, most TCR sequences were observed very rarely, whereas some public TCRs were present in many individuals. Because some donors lacked HLA typing at each locus, the association tests relied only on the typed subset. Linkage disequilibrium might explain the correlated functional status among segregating V segments, but an unknown experimental factor could not be excluded. The earlier analysis of 587 of the donors excluded 15 to 20 rarely observed V segments, including chromosome 9 orphons, because counts were too low. In a later analysis, HLA-associated TCR beta chains showed more clonal expansion and lower generation probabilities than non-associated chains that were equally common. The authors suggested that the approach could potentially be extended to other disease states and immunological phenotypes. In a later analysis, TCR association rates were found to vary across HLA loci, with the most associated TCRs seen for DRB1 alleles and the fewest for HLA-C alleles. Assigning TCR associations to individual alleles was difficult when HLA alleles, especially DR and DQ, strongly co-occurred. Three of the identified cytomegalovirus-associated TCR beta chains were confirmed in vitro to be specific for cytomegalovirus antigens. A total of roughly 160 TCR beta chains were listed by the study as associated with cytomegalovirus. Several of the top co-occurrence clusters appeared to be linked to parvovirus B19, influenza, CMV and Epstein-Barr virus, according to a later analysis. A later genetic analysis associated a missense DCLRE1C variant with V-gene and J-gene trimming of TCR beta chains, and an independent cohort replicated the association.

About this clone itself: Its cognate antigen has yet to be identified. The sample carries other DNA sequences with the same CDR3.

In total, roughly 670 healthy bone marrow donors made up the cohort. Cohort members were all nominally healthy when sampled, although unrecorded immune exposures were likely present. The donor was CMV seronegative and was included in the group of around 320 seronegative cohort members. Every donor gave a peripheral blood sample, and the peripheral blood mononuclear cells from that sample were used for TCR beta sequencing. Genomic DNA was extracted from the blood cell samples with the Qiagen DNeasy Blood Extraction Kit. The library was made by the immunoSEQ multiplex PCR assay. A mixture of 60 forward primers for TCR Vbeta segments and 13 reverse primers for TCR Jbeta segments was used in the multiplex PCR. The CDR3 region of rearranged TCR beta genes was amplified from genomic DNA with a multiplex PCR assay. The Illumina HiSeq System was used to sequence the amplified TCR beta libraries as 87-base-pair reads. Processing in the source paper ran as follows. A later analysis counted tens of millions of unique TCR beta chains across the 550 to 700 repertoires, and approximately 11 million of these chains were shared by at least two donors. Raw reads were error-corrected and collapsed into unique sequences with a nearest-neighbor algorithm that merged closely related sequences to remove PCR and sequencing errors. To assign V, D and J gene segments, CDR3 sequences were aligned to IMGT reference sequences. For a sequence to be retained, a match of at least six nucleotides to both a V gene segment and a J gene segment was required. A rearrangement was called productive if the CDR3 had no stop codons and remained in frame with V and J, and every other rearrangement was called non-productive. CDR3 was defined by IMGT convention, running from the second conserved V-encoded cysteine to the conserved J-encoded phenylalanine. The earlier analysis of a few hundred of the donors excluded any sequence lacking an unambiguous match to a single V gene segment. An earlier analysis of around 600 of the donors classified V segments as functional when productive rearrangements were above 56.7% and as segregating when the standard deviation between donors was above 5%. A statistical classification framework was built for diagnosing cytomegalovirus status from the catalog of TCR beta chain sequences. A later analysis assigned V and J genes by comparing TCR nucleotide sequences with IMGT/GENE-DB human TR gene sequences. In a later analysis, CDR3 sequences and most-parsimonious VDJ recombination scenarios were assigned using the TCRdist pipeline. A later analysis defined each TCR beta chain by its CDR3 amino acid sequence plus V-gene family, and excluded reads lacking a unique V-gene family. To address suspected cross-contamination and a sequencing artifact, a later analysis removed 550 to 750 highly shared, low-generation-probability nucleotide sequences. For each public chain, a later analysis derived a clonal expansion index from normalized ranks of inferred template counts within each repertoire. Generation probabilities in a later analysis came from a VDJ recombination model fitted to out-of-frame rearrangements, and those results were checked against IGoR. In a later analysis, hypergeometric tests were used to score TCR-TCR, TCR-HLA and TCR-CMV co-occurrence, with a repertoire-size bias correction applied to TCR pairs. A later analysis estimated false discovery rates by permuting HLA or CMV assignments 20 times. In a later analysis, co-occurring TCRs were grouped using DBSCAN, and TCRdist sequence similarity was added for clustering within HLA-allele-positive subsets. Repertoires with fewer than 30,000 or more than 120,000 public chains were left out of co-occurrence clustering, as were a handful of repertoires with anomalous nucleotide sharing. This immuneACCESS table, as held by TCRdb, lists in-frame sequences with V and J called but not all clones. Of the missing ones, under half trace to an unresolved V gene in checked studies; the others have no known cause. V, J and clone size derive from that table, while D and trimming were established from the DNA sequence. The data table for this sample lists tens of thousands of clones. The ten largest clones capture under 3% of the sample.

V is shortened by 2 bases, J by 1 base, and the region joining them spans 12 bases. From the cysteine up to the phenylalanine, the CDR3 has a length of 15 residues. CDR3 DNA only is kept here, 45 bases in frame from base 1. CDR1 and CDR2, per the germline V gene, are SGHRS and YFSETQ. The rearranged chain carries TRBV5-1 and TRBJ1-1; a weak D assignment points to TRBD1 (5 bases agree). The receptor comes from a man aged 40-49 years in good health and CMV-seronegative. The source material was PBMCs. The sequenced DNA is TGCGCCAGCAGCTTTAGCGGGACGGGGAACACTGAAGCTTTCTTT. It translates as CASSFSGTGNTEAFF. With the rest looked up from the reference TRBV5-1 and TRBJ1-1 genes rather than sequenced, the full variable domain is KAGVTQTPRYLIKTRGQQVTLSCSPISGHRSVSWYQQTPGQGLQFLFEYFSETQRNKGNFPGRFSGRQFSNSRSEMNVSTLELGDSALYLCASSFSGTGNTEAFFGQGTRLTVV.